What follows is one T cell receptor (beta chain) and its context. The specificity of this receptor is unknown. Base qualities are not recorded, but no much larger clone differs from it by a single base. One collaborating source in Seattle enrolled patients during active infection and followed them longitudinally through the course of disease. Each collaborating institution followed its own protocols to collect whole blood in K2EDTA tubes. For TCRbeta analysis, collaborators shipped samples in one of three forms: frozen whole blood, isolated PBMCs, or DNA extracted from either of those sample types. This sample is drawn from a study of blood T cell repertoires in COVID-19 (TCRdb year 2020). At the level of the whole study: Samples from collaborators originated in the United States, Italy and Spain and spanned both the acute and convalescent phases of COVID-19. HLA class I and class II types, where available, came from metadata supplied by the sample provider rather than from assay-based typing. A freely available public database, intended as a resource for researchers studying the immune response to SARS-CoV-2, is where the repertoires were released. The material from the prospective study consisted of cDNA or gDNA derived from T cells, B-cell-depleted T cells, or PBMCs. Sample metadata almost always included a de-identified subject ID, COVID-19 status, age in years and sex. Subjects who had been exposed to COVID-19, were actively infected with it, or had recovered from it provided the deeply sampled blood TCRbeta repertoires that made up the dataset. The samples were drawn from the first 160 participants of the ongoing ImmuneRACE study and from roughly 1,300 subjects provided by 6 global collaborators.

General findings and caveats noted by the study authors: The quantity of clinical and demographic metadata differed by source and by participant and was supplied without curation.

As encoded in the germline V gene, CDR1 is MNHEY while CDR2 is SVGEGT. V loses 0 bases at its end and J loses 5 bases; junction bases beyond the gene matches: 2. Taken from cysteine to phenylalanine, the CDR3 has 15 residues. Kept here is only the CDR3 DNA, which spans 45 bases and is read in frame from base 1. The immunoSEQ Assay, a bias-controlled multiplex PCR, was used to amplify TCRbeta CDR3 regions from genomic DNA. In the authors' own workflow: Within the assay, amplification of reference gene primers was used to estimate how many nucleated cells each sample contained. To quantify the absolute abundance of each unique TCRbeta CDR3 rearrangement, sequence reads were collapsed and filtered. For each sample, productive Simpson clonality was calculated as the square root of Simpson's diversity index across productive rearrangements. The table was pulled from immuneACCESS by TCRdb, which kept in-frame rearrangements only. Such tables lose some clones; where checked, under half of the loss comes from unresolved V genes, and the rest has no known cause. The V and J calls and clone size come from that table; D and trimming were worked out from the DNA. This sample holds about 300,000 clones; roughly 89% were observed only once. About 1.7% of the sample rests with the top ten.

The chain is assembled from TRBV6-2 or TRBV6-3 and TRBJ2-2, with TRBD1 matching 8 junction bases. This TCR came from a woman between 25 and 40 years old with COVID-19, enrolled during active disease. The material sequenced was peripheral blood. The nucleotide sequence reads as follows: TGTGCCAGCAGTTACTCGGACAGGGAGACCGGGGAGCTGTTTTTT. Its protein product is CASSYSDRETGELFF.